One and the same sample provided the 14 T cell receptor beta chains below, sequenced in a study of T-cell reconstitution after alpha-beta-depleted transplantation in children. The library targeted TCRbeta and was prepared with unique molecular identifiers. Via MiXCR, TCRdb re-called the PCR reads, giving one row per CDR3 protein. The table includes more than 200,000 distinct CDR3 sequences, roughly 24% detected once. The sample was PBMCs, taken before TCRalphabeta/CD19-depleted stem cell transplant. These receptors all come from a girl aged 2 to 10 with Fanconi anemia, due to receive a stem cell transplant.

CDR3 sequence: CSAREAEETQYF. CDR3 nucleotides: TGCAGCGCCAGGGAAGCTGAAGAGACCCAGTACTTC. J is TRBJ2-5 and V is TRBV29-1; a possible D gene is TRBD1 (5 bases). Germline CDR1 and CDR2: SQVTM and ANQGSEA. The CDR3 covers 12 residues. Trimming stripped 7 bases from V and 3 bases from J, with 12 bases between.

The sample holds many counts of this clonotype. The CDR3 coding sequence is TGCGCCAGCAGGGCGGGTCTCGAGCAGTACTTC. As protein: CASRAGLEQYF. V gene TRBV5-1 combines with J gene TRBJ2-7, with D possibly being TRBD2 (5 bases). V was cut by 5 bases and J by 6 bases, with 9 bases left in between. The CDR3 is made up of 11 amino acids. The germline V gene has CDR1 SGHRS and CDR2 YFSETQ.

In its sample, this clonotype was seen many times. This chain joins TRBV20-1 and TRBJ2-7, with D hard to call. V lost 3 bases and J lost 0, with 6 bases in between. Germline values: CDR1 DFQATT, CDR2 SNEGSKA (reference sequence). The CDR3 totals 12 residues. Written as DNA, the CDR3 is TGCAGTGCTAGCTACTACTCCTACGAGCAGTACTTC. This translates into CSASYYSYEQYF.

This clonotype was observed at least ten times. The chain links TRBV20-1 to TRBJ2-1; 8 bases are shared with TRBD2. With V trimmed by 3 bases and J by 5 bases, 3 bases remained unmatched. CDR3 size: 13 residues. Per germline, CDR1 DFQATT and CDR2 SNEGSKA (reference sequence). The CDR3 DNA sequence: TGCAGTGCTAGCGAGACTAGCGACAATGAGCAGTTCTTC. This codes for CSASETSDNEQFF.

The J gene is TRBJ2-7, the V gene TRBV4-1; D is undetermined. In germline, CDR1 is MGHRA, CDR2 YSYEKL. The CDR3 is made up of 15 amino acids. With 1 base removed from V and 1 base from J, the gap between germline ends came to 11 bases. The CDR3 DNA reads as TGCGCCAGCAGCCAAGGTTTCGGACCTTCCTACGAGCAGTACTTC. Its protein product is CASSQGFGPSYEQYF.

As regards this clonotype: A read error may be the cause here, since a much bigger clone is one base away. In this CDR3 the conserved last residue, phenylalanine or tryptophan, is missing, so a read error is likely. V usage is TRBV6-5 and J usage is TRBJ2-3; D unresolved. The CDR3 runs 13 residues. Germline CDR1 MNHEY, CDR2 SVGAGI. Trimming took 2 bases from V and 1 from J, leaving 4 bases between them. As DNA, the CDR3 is TGTGCCAGCAGTTACGGGGGCACAGATACGCAGTATTAT. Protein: CASSYGGTDTQYY.

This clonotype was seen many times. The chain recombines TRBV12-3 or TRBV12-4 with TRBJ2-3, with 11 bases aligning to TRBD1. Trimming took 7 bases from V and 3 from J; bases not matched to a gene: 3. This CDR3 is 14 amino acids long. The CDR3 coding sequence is TGTGCCAGCACCGGGACAGGGGGAACAGATACGCAGTATTTT. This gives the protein CASTGTGGTDTQYF.

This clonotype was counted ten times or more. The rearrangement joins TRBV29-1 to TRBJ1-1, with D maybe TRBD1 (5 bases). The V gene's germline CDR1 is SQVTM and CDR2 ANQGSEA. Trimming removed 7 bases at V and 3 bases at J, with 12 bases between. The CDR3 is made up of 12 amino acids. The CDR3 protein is CSAYRQHTEAFF. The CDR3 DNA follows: TGCAGCGCCTATCGACAGCACACTGAAGCTTTCTTT.

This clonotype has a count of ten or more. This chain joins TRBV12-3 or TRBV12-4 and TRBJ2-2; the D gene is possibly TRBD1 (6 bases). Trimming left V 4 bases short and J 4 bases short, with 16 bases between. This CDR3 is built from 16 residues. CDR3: CASSSWDKSVTGELFF. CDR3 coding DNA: TGTGCCAGCAGTTCTTGGGACAAAAGCGTCACCGGGGAGCTGTTTTTT.

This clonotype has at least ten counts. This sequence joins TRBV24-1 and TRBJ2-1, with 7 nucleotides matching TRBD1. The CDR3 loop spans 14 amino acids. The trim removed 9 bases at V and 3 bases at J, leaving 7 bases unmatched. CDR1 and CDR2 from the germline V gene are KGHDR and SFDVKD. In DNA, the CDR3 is TGTGCCACCGGGGGCCGGGACAGCTACAATGAGCAGTTCTTC. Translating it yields CATGGRDSYNEQFF.

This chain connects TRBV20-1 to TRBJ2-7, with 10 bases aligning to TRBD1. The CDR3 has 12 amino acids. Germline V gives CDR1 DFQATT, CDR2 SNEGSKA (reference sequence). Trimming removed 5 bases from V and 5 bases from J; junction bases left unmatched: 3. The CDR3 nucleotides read TGCAGTGCTTGGGACAGGGGAGACGAGCAGTACTTC. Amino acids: CSAWDRGDEQYF.

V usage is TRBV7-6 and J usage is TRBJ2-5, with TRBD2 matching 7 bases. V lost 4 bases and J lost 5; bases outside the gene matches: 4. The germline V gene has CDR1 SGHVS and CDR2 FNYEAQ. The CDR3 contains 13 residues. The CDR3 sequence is CASSSGLVETQYF. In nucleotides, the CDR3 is TGTGCCAGCAGCTCAGGACTAGTGGAGACCCAGTACTTC.

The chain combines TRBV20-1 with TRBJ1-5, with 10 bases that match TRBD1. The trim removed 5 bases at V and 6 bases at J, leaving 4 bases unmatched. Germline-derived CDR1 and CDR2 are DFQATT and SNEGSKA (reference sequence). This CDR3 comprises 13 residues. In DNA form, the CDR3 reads TGCAGTGCTTTAGACAGGGGGCTTCAGCCCCAGCATTTT. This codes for CSALDRGLQPQHF.

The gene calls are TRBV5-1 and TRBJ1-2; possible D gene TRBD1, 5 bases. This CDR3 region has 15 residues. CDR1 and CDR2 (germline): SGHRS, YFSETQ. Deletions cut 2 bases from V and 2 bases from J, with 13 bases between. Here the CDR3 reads CASSFYTGPNYGYTF. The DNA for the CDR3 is TGCGCCAGCAGCTTTTATACAGGACCCAACTATGGCTACACCTTC.